Each of the 5 T cell receptor beta chains below was sequenced from the same sample in a study of T cell responses to AZD1222 COVID-19 vaccine. Sequenced by immunoSEQ multiplex PCR; TCRdb stores in-frame clones only, minus some. The profile shows about 120,000 clones, about 86% of them singletons. Material: peripheral blood, obtained 28 days after the second AZD1222 dose. The origin of the receptors is an adult who received the AZD1222 COVID-19 vaccine.

The chain recombines TRBV15 with TRBJ1-4; D is ambiguous. V was clipped by 0 bases and J by 6 bases, with 5 bases between them. CDR1 and CDR2 from the germline V gene are LNHNV and YYDKDF (reference sequence). The CDR3 sequence is 13 residues long. The CDR3 DNA reads as TGTGCCACCAGCAGAGATAGGGATGAAAAACTGTTTTTT. This gives the protein CATSRDRDEKLFF.

This clone was found many times. V is TRBV30 and J is TRBJ2-2, with TRBD2 matching 13 bases. The CDR3 totals 14 residues. V lost 6 bases, J lost 3 bases, and 1 base stayed unmatched. The V gene's germline CDR1 is GTSNPN and CDR2 SVGIG (reference sequence). The CDR3 region is CACTSGGDTGELFF. CDR3 sequence (DNA): TGTGCCTGCACTAGCGGGGGGGACACCGGGGAGCTGTTTTTT.

The rearrangement joins TRBV24-1 to TRBJ1-2; no firm D call. This CDR3 contains 12 residues. Trimming left V 5 bases short and J 4 bases short, with 7 bases between. From germline, CDR1 is KGHDR and CDR2 SFDVKD. The CDR3 loop reads CATSVDGYGYTF. The CDR3 region has the DNA TGTGCCACCAGTGTTGACGGCTATGGCTACACCTTC.

The gene calls are TRBV3-1 (or the pseudogene TRBV3-2) and TRBJ1-2; D remains ambiguous. Trimming removed 3 bases from V and 5 bases from J, with 10 bases in between. Germline lookup yields CDR1 LGHDT and CDR2 YNNKEL (reference sequence). The CDR3 covers 13 residues. The CDR3 DNA reads as TGTGCCAGCAGCCACGAAACCCGTTATGGCTACACCTTC. It encodes CASSHETRYGYTF.

CDR3 DNA: TGTGCCAGCAGTTACCGCACAGGATCTGGCTACACCTTC. It encodes CASSYRTGSGYTF. The V gene is TRBV6-5, the J gene TRBJ1-2; perhaps TRBD1 as D (5 bases). V was pared by 2 bases and J by 7 bases, with 11 bases between. This CDR3 is 13 amino acids long. Germline lookup yields CDR1 MNHEY and CDR2 SVGAGI.